This TCR beta chain was identified in a study of T cell responses to AZD1222 COVID-19 vaccine. Whole-study results and caveats: Unmutated regions of variants are reportedly targeted by nearly half of spike-specific TCRs. There were vaccine-associated CD4 TCRs across spike, dominant at 160-218 and 743-854.

This clone was observed a single time. The antigen remains undetermined. Using immunoSEQ multiplex PCR, the repertoire was profiled, and TCRdb retains in-frame clones only, with some absent. The sample gives more than 110,000 clones, 70% to 90% of which show up once; about 4.4% is in the top ten. The CDR3 has 14 residues. Germline V gene data show CDR1 as LNHDA and CDR2 as SQIVND (reference sequence). The germline V and J ends were trimmed by 0 bases and 0 bases, with 5 bases remaining between them. The specimen was peripheral blood, collected on day 0 of AZD1222 vaccination. The chain has TRBV19 and TRBJ1-1; no firm D call. The source of this sequence is an adult in good health. CDR3 residues: CASSIEFLNTEAFF. DNA for the CDR3: TGTGCCAGTAGTATAGAATTCTTGAACACTGAAGCTTTCTTT.